Reported below is one T cell receptor (beta chain). Its antigen remains unidentified. This specimen comes from a study of graft-versus-host responses after intestinal transplantation. In the study overall: Each transplant was multivisceral, liver-intestinal, or isolated intestinal. All of the recipients had induction that used anti-thymocyte globulin, then tacrolimus and steroids for about 3 years.

Study results and caveats: Early declines in HvG clones that occurred post-transplant were associated with peak circulating GvH clone levels. Recipient bone marrow held GvH clones, some seen earlier in ileum or blood.

V was clipped by 2 bases and J by 4 bases, with 24 bases between them. This CDR3 comprises 18 residues. CDR1 and CDR2 (germline): MNHEY, SMNVEV (reference sequence). Assay: immunoSEQ multiplex PCR; the TCRdb copy retains only in-frame clones and omits some. The sample holds more than 75,000 clones, around 93% seen once. This TCR was sampled from a human donor who was the organ donor for an intestinal transplant. The material was unstimulated CD4+ T cells sorted from spleen or lymph node cells, obtained before transplant. V and J are TRBV27 and TRBJ2-7, with D tentatively TRBD2 (5 bases). The CDR3 DNA reads TGTGCCAGCAGTTTACGGATGGTACCGGGAACAAGAATTTACGAGCAGTACTTC. It encodes CASSLRMVPGTRIYEQYF.